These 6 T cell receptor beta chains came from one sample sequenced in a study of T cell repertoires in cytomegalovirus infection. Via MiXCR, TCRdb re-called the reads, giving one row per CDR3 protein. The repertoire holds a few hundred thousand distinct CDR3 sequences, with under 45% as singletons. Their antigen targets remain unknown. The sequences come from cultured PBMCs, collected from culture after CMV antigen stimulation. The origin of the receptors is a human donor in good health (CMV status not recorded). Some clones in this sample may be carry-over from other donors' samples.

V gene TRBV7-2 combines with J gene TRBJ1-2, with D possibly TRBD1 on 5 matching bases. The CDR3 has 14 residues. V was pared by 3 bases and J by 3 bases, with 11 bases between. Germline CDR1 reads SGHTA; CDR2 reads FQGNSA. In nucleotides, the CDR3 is TGTGCCAGCAGCTTTCGGGGCGGGGACTATGGCTACACCTTC. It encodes CASSFRGGDYGYTF.

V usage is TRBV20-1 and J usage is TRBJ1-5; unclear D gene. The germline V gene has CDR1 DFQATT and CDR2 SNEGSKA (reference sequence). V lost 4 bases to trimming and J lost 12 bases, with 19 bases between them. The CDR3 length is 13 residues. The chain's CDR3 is CSATPPAVSGQHF. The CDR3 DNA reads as TGCAGTGCTACCCCTCCGGCGGTTTCGGGCCAGCATTTT.

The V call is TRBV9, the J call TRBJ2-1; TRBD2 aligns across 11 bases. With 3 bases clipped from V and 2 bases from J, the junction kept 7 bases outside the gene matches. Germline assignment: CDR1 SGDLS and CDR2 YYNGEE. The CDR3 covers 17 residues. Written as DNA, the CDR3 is TGTGCCAGCAGCGGGCTCATACTAGCGGGGGCCTACAATGAGCAGTTCTTC. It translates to CASSGLILAGAYNEQFF.

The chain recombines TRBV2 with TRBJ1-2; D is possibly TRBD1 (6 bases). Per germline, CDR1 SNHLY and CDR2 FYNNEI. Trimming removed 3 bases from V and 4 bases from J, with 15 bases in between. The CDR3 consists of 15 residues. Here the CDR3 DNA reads TGTGCCAGCAGTGATAGTGGGGGGGCTACCTATGGCTACACCTTC. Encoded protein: CASSDSGGATYGYTF.

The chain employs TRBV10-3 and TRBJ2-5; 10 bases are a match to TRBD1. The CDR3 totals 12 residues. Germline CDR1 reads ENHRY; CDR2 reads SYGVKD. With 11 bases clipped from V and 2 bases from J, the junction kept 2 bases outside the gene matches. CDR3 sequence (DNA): TGTGCCTCGGGACAGGGGCAAGAGACCCAGTACTTC. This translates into CASGQGQETQYF.

CDR3 in DNA: TGTGCCAGCAGCTTGAGGGGGGACCAATCTGAAGCTTTCTTT. Its protein is CASSLRGDQSEAFF. The chain employs TRBV11-2 and TRBJ1-1, with a weak D call TRBD1 (6 bases). Deletions cut 3 bases from V and 6 bases from J, with 14 bases between. Germline values: CDR1 SGHAT, CDR2 FQNNGV. The CDR3 extends over 14 amino acids.